Sequencing of this T cell receptor beta chain was carried out in a study of read filtering for tumor transcriptome and immune sequencing. The overall study: The cohort had roughly 17 men and approximately 13 women aged about 45 to 80, mean about 68 years. IR-seq gave about 4.05 to 11 million TCR reads per sample; RNA-seq gave roughly 80 to 1273.

The CDR3 consists of 14 residues. Germline lookup yields CDR1 LGHDT and CDR2 YNNKEL (reference sequence). V lost 7 bases and J lost 1; bases outside the gene matches: 5. This clonotype was recorded many times. Its specificity is unknown. Study results and limitations: RNA-seq captured clonotypes less deeply and reliably than IR-seq.

From 300 to 450 ng of RNA, a library with molecular barcoded alpha/delta and beta/gamma adaptors was made. MiXCR, applied by TCRdb to the reads, yields one record per CDR3 protein. The sample carries around 33,000 distinct CDR3 sequences, about a fifth recorded once. The gene calls are TRBV3-1 and TRBJ2-3, with 7 nucleotides matching TRBD2. The receptor was isolated from a donor at least 40 years old with multiple myeloma. The material sequenced was a population of CD138-negative cells sorted from bone marrow. CDR3 region: CASTPGRGTDTQYF. CDR3 nucleotide sequence: TGTGCCAGCACCCCGGGGAGGGGCACAGATACGCAGTATTTT.